Below are 29 T cell receptor beta chains sequenced from a single sample in a study of T cells in Graves' hyperthyroidism and ophthalmopathy. RNA transcripts gave rise to amplified TCR beta CDR3 regions. The HTBI set primed first-round TCR CDR3 RT-PCR. Each CDR3 protein gets one entry after TCRdb re-called the multiplex PCR reads with MiXCR. The sample records more than 350,000 distinct CDR3 sequences, about 16% being singletons. Sample: blood. These receptors were collected from a woman in her thirties with Graves' hyperthyroidism.

The sample holds many counts of this clonotype. V usage is TRBV18 and J usage is TRBJ1-6, with D unresolved. This CDR3 spans 17 amino acids. The germline V and J ends were trimmed by 3 bases and 5 bases, with 17 bases remaining between them. CDR1 and CDR2 (germline): KGHSH, LQKENI. DNA for the CDR3: TGTGCCAGCTCACCCCCGACGGACTCGGCCCATAATTCACCCCTCCACTTT. Protein: CASSPPTDSAHNSPLHF.

In its sample, this clonotype was seen many times. The genes are TRBV20-1 and TRBJ1-6, with D maybe TRBD1 (5 bases). CDR1 DFQATT and CDR2 SNEGSKA come from the germline V gene (reference sequence). Trimming stripped 0 bases from V and 9 bases from J, with 27 bases between. CDR3 length: 19 amino acids. The CDR3 sequence: CSAREVKDGGFRVGSPLHF. The CDR3 nucleotides read TGCAGTGCTAGAGAGGTTAAGGACGGAGGCTTCAGGGTCGGTTCACCCCTCCACTTT.

This clonotype was detected ten times or more. This sequence joins TRBV27 and TRBJ2-3; a possible D gene is TRBD2 (5 bases). The CDR3 has 14 amino acids. Germline V gene data show CDR1 as MNHEY and CDR2 as SMNVEV (reference sequence). Between the trimmed V and J ends, which lost 2 bases and 6 bases, there was a span of 12 bases. The CDR3: CASSLPPPGDTQYF. In DNA, the CDR3 is TGTGCCAGCAGTTTACCTCCCCCGGGGGATACGCAGTATTTT.

This clonotype was observed at least ten times. The rearrangement uses TRBV7-2 and TRBJ2-3; D possibly corresponds to TRBD2 (5 bases). The CDR3 is 15 amino acids. Germline V gene lookup returns CDR1 SGHTA and CDR2 FQGNSA. The V end lost 4 bases, the J end lost 4 bases, and 15 bases lay between the germline ends. DNA of the CDR3: TGTGCCAGCAGCTCCCAGGCACGGGATTCAGATACGCAGTATTTT. It encodes CASSSQARDSDTQYF.

The V call is TRBV29-1, the J call TRBJ2-1, with a tentative D call TRBD2 (5 bases). Per the germline V gene, CDR1 is SQVTM and CDR2 is ANQGSEA. The CDR3 runs 15 residues. V lost 4 bases and J lost 6, with 19 bases in between. The chain's CDR3 is CSVGTLGWRLNEQFF. CDR3 sequence (DNA): TGCAGCGTTGGGACTCTGGGTTGGCGTCTCAATGAGCAGTTCTTC.

The rearrangement joins TRBV4-1 to TRBJ2-2, with 14 bases lining up with TRBD2. Germline-derived CDR1 and CDR2 are MGHRA and YSYEKL. Germline trimming cut 5 bases from V and 8 bases from J; bases unmatched to any gene: 7. This CDR3 is 16 amino acids long. DNA of the CDR3: TGCGCCAGCAGCGCAGGGACTAGCGGGAGTTTGGGGGAGCTGTTTTTT. Translated, it gives CASSAGTSGSLGELFF.

This clonotype was seen just once. This chain links TRBV28 with TRBJ2-3; 10 positions match TRBD1. CDR3 size: 16 residues. CDR1 and CDR2 (germline): MDHEN, SYDVKM. Trimming took 4 bases from V and 4 from J; bases not matched to a gene: 8. The CDR3 coding sequence is TGTGCCAGCAGTTCGACCGGGACAGGGGTCGCAGATACGCAGTATTTT. Translating it yields CASSSTGTGVADTQYF. Filled out from reference TRBV28 and TRBJ2-3, the complete variable domain reads DVKVTQSSRYLVKRTGEKVFLECVQDMDHENMFWYRQDPGLGLRLIYFSYDVKMKEKGDIPEGYSVSREKKERFSLILESASTNQTSMYLCASSSTGTGVADTQYFGPGTRLTVL.

This clonotype has a handful of counts. The chain recombines TRBV24-1 with TRBJ2-3, with 16 bases lining up with TRBD2. Losses at the gene ends were 1 base for V and 4 bases for J; bases not matched to a gene: 4. Germline lookup yields CDR1 KGHDR and CDR2 SFDVKD. The CDR3 contains 18 residues. Here the CDR3 reads CATSDFGGLAGGADTQYF. The CDR3 DNA reads TGTGCCACCAGTGATTTCGGGGGACTAGCGGGAGGGGCAGATACGCAGTATTTT.

This clonotype has a count of ten or more. V and J are TRBV6-1 and TRBJ1-1, with 7 bases aligning to TRBD1. This CDR3 contains 14 residues. Trimming took 6 bases from V and 3 from J; bases not matched to a gene: 7. Germline V gives CDR1 MNHNS, CDR2 SASEGT. CDR3 sequence: CASRPGTEYTEAFF. The CDR3 DNA reads TGTGCCAGCAGACCCGGGACAGAATACACTGAAGCTTTCTTT.

This clonotype appeared many times. The rearrangement uses TRBV28 and TRBJ1-5; 11 bases are a match to TRBD1. Trimming removed 2 bases from V and 3 bases from J; junction bases left unmatched: 6. Germline assignment: CDR1 MDHEN and CDR2 SYDVKM. The CDR3 has 17 residues. The DNA of the CDR3 is TGTGCCAGCAGTTTACCTGGGACAGGGGGGTACAATCAGCCCCAGCATTTT. Protein: CASSLPGTGGYNQPQHF.

The chain uses TRBV11-2 and TRBJ1-6; no definite D call. Germline V gives CDR1 SGHAT, CDR2 FQNNGV. The germline V and J ends were trimmed by 11 bases and 16 bases, with 24 bases remaining between them. This CDR3 spans 13 amino acids. In nucleotides, the CDR3 is TGTGCCTCCTCCCTACCCCCCGGACTCGTACTCCACTTT. As protein: CASSLPPGLVLHF.

This clonotype showed up many times. The J gene is TRBJ2-1, the V gene TRBV20-1; TRBD2 agrees at 8 bases. V lost 6 bases and J lost 3; bases outside the gene matches: 13. CDR1 is DFQATT, CDR2 SNEGSKA, per germline (reference sequence). This CDR3 has 16 residues. CDR3 DNA sequence: TGCAGTGCAATGTTCGCGGGAGGCGGTAACTACAATGAGCAGTTCTTC. Translating gives CSAMFAGGGNYNEQFF.

The gene calls are TRBV30 and TRBJ2-1; D gene ambiguous. The CDR3 has 10 amino acids. Germline CDR1 and CDR2: GTSNPN and SVGIG (reference sequence). V was pared by 5 bases and J by 16 bases, with 15 bases between. CDR3 amino acids: CAWGLRREFF. The CDR3, as DNA: TGTGCCTGGGGCCTTAGAAGGGAATTCTTC.

The table lists this clonotype with a few counts. The chain links TRBV7-9 to TRBJ2-1; a weak D match, TRBD2 (6 bases). Germline V lookup: CDR1 SEHNR, CDR2 FQNEAQ (reference sequence). The CDR3 is 16 amino acids. Trimming stripped 5 bases from V and 4 bases from J, with 18 bases between. CDR3 in DNA: TGTGCCAGCAGCCTTCTTATCCGGGAGAAATACAATGAGCAGTTCTTC. The encoded protein is CASSLLIREKYNEQFF. The entire variable domain, with the rest obtained from reference TRBV7-9 and TRBJ2-1, is as follows: DTGVSQNPRHKITKRGQNVTFRCDPISEHNRLYWYRQTLGQGPEFLTYFQNEAQLEKSRLLSDRFSAERPKGSFSTLEIQRTEQGDSAMYLCASSLLIREKYNEQFFGPGTRLTVL.

This clonotype was observed many times. The V and J genes are TRBV6-1 and TRBJ2-1; possible D gene TRBD2, 5 bases. Germline CDR1 is MNHNS and CDR2 is SASEGT. Trimming shortened V by 8 bases and J by 5 bases, and 16 bases separated the two germline ends. This CDR3 is built from 14 residues. CDR3 sequence reads: CASGSQRSNNEQFF. The DNA of the CDR3 is TGTGCCAGCGGGAGTCAGCGGAGCAACAATGAGCAGTTCTTC.

The chain uses TRBV12-3 or TRBV12-4 and TRBJ1-5; possible D gene TRBD1, 6 bases. The CDR3 consists of 15 residues. The ends were cut back, 7 bases at V and 2 bases at J, with 15 bases in the middle. CDR3 in amino acids: CASNLQGSRNQPQHF. For the CDR3, the DNA is TGTGCCAGCAACCTACAGGGAAGTCGCAATCAGCCCCAGCATTTT.

Notes on this clonotype: A much more abundant neighbour one base away suggests this may be a read error. This rearrangement joins TRBV3-1 to TRBJ1-3, with D possibly being TRBD1 (5 bases). The V gene lost 0 bases and the J gene lost 2 bases, with 8 bases spanning the gap. The V gene's germline CDR1 is LGHDT and CDR2 YNNKEL (reference sequence). The CDR3 totals 15 residues. The CDR3 protein is CASSQDRGAGNTIYF. The DNA for the CDR3 is TGTGCCAGCAGCCAAGATCGAGGGGCTGGAAACACCATATATTTT.

The sample holds many counts of this clonotype. The chain couples TRBV10-1 to TRBJ1-1; tentatively, D is TRBD1 (6 bases). CDR3 size: 14 residues. V dropped 5 bases and J dropped 0 bases, with 10 bases sitting between them. CDR1 and CDR2 (germline): WNHNN, SYGVQD (reference sequence). The CDR3 bases are TGCGCCAGCAGTAGCGGGACAATGAACACTGAAGCTTTCTTT. Encoded protein: CASSSGTMNTEAFF.

The sample holds a few counts of this clonotype. The genes are TRBV6-1 and TRBJ2-3, with a possible D match to TRBD2 (6 bases). The CDR3 loop spans 15 amino acids. V lost 5 bases to trimming and J lost 3 bases, with 15 bases between them. Germline V gene sequence: CDR1 MNHNS, CDR2 SASEGT. The CDR3 coding sequence is TGTGCCAGCAGTACCACTGTAGCGGTAACAGATACGCAGTATTTT. Encoded protein: CASSTTVAVTDTQYF.

There are many counts of this clonotype. The chain carries TRBV18 and TRBJ1-5; unclear D gene. CDR1 and CDR2 (germline): KGHSH, LQKENI. The CDR3 runs 16 residues. The V gene lost 4 bases and the J gene lost 0 bases, with 13 bases spanning the gap. DNA of the CDR3: TGTGCCAGCTCACAGGGCAGCGCGGATAGCAATCAGCCCCAGCATTTT. It codes for CASSQGSADSNQPQHF. The full variable domain, with the rest looked up from reference TRBV18 and TRBJ1-5, is NAGVMQNPRHLVRRRGQEARLRCSPMKGHSHVYWYRQLPEEGLKFMVYLQKENIIDESGMPKERFSAEFPKEGPSILRIQQVVRGDSAAYFCASSQGSADSNQPQHFGDGTRLSIL.

This clonotype was counted at least ten times. The rearrangement uses TRBV12-3 or TRBV12-4 and TRBJ2-5, with TRBD1 matching 11 bases. The CDR3 has 15 residues. Trimming took 2 bases from V and 4 from J; bases not matched to a gene: 3. The CDR3 is CASSLTGQGGETQYF. CDR3 DNA sequence: TGTGCCAGCAGTTTAACGGGACAGGGGGGAGAGACCCAGTACTTC.

At least ten counts were recorded for this clonotype. This chain uses TRBV6-1 with TRBJ1-5; no firm D call. The CDR3 spans 15 residues. Looked up from germline, CDR1 is MNHNS and CDR2 is SASEGT. V was clipped by 7 bases and J by 1 base, with 14 bases between them. The CDR3 here is CASTKTLGSNQPQHF. The CDR3 DNA reads TGTGCCAGCACCAAGACCCTAGGCAGCAATCAGCCCCAGCATTTT.

Points on this clonotype: A much more abundant neighbour one base away suggests this may be a read error. The rearrangement joins TRBV12-3 or TRBV12-4 to TRBJ2-5; a possible D gene is TRBD1 (5 bases). The CDR3 contains 14 residues. CDR3 residues: CASSFRGALETRYF. The CDR3 DNA sequence: TGTGCCAGCAGTTTTAGGGGCGCTTTGGAGACCCGGTACTTC.

The rearrangement uses TRBV6-1 and TRBJ2-1; tentatively, D is TRBD2 (5 bases). The CDR3 is 14 residues long. The germline V gene encodes CDR1 MNHNS and CDR2 SASEGT. Between the trimmed V and J ends, which lost 8 bases and 7 bases, there was a span of 18 bases. In DNA, the CDR3 is TGTGCCAGCTCCTGGGCGGGCCCTTGGAATGAGCAGTTCTTC. This encodes CASSWAGPWNEQFF.

This clonotype was recorded many times. V usage is TRBV12-3 or TRBV12-4 and J usage is TRBJ2-1; D possibly corresponds to TRBD2 (6 bases). V was trimmed by 3 bases and J by 2 bases, leaving 8 bases between them. CDR3 length: 14 residues. CDR3 DNA: TGTGCCAGCAGTTTGGGGGGTCCCTACAATGAGCAGTTCTTC. Encoded protein: CASSLGGPYNEQFF.

This clonotype was counted at least ten times. V gene TRBV18 combines with J gene TRBJ2-3; D might be TRBD1 (5 bases). CDR1 and CDR2 (germline): KGHSH, LQKENI. This CDR3 is built from 13 residues. With 2 bases removed from V and 4 bases from J, the gap between germline ends came to 7 bases. CDR3 DNA sequence: TGTGCCAGCTCACCAAGACAGCCAGATACGCAGTATTTT. Its protein is CASSPRQPDTQYF.

This chain joins TRBV18 and TRBJ1-2, with D uncertain. The CDR3 spans 12 residues. Germline V gene data show CDR1 as KGHSH and CDR2 as LQKENI. V was trimmed by 5 bases and J by 1 base, leaving 5 bases between them. This CDR3 reads CASSDDNYGYTF. The CDR3 bases are TGTGCCAGCTCAGACGATAACTATGGCTACACCTTC.

This rearrangement joins TRBV29-1 to TRBJ2-1; D remains unclear. This CDR3 has 13 residues. CDR1 and CDR2 from the germline V gene are SQVTM and ANQGSEA. V dropped 6 bases and J dropped 10 bases, with 19 bases sitting between them. The CDR3 is CSVASRVSIEQFF. In nucleotides, the CDR3 is TGCAGCGTAGCCTCCCGGGTCTCTATCGAGCAGTTCTTC.

This clonotype was counted a few times. The chain has TRBV24-1 and TRBJ2-2; a possible D gene is TRBD1 (6 bases). V shed 3 bases and J shed 2 bases, with 15 bases lying between them. In germline, CDR1 is KGHDR, CDR2 SFDVKD. This CDR3 has 17 amino acids. CDR3 amino acids: CATSDPGAGTNTGELFF. CDR3 sequence (DNA): TGTGCCACCAGTGATCCAGGGGCCGGGACAAACACCGGGGAGCTGTTTTTT.